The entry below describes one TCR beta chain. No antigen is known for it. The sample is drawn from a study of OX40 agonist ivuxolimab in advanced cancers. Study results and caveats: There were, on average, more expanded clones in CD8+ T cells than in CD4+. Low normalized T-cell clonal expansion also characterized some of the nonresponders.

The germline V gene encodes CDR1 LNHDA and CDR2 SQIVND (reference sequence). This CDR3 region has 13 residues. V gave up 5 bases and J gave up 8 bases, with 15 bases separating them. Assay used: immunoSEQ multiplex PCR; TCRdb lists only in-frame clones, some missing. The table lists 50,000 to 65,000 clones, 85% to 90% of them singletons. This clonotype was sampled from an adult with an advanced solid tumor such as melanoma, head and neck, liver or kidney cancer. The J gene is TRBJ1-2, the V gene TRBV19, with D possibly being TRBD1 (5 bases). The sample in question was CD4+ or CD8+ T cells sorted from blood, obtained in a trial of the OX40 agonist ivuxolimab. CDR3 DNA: TGTGCCAGTAGTCAACAGGTTGCGCAGGGCTACACCTTC. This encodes CASSQQVAQGYTF. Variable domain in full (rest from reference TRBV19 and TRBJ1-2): DGGITQSPKYLFRKEGQNVTLSCEQNLNHDAMYWYRQDPGQGLRLIYYSQIVNDFQKGDIAEGYSVSREKKESFPLTVTSAQKNPTAFYLCASSQQVAQGYTFGSGTRLTVV.